This passage covers 28 T cell receptor beta chains from one sample sequenced in a study of T cells in narcolepsy. The assay was immunoSEQ multiplex PCR, and TCRdb's table has in-frame clones only and misses some. The data show around 13,000 clones, about 89% seen once. Sample: CD45RA- memory CD4+ T cells from PBMCs. The receptors come from a human donor with narcolepsy.

In DNA, the CDR3 is TGTGCCAGTAGGAGAGGGTCTGGAAACACCATATATTTT. It codes for CASRRGSGNTIYF. The chain is built from TRBV19 and TRBJ1-3; D is unclear. This CDR3 is built from 13 residues. CDR1 and CDR2 (germline): LNHDA, SQIVND (reference sequence). V shed 6 bases and J shed 1 base, with 7 bases lying between them.

The CDR3 DNA is TGTGCCAGCGAGACCCGGGAGCTAGCGGGAACCGGGGAGCTGTTTTTT. Encoded protein: CASETRELAGTGELFF. V gene TRBV2 combines with J gene TRBJ2-2; 9 bases agree with TRBD2. The junction had 12 bases not matched to a gene; V was cut back by 8 bases and J by 5 bases. This CDR3 region has 16 residues. Germline V lookup: CDR1 SNHLY, CDR2 FYNNEI.

This chain connects TRBV7-3 to TRBJ2-5; tentative D call: TRBD2 (5 bases). V lost 8 bases and J 4 bases, leaving 14 bases between the germline ends. CDR1 SGHTA and CDR2 FQGTGA come from the germline V gene. CDR3 length: 13 amino acids. The CDR3 here is CASGFGVGETQYF. DNA of the CDR3: TGTGCCAGCGGTTTCGGGGTCGGAGAGACCCAGTACTTC.

The chain carries TRBV10-3 and TRBJ2-3; TRBD2 matches at 14 bases. This CDR3 is 17 amino acids long. Per germline, CDR1 ENHRY and CDR2 SYGVKD. Trimming at V came to 5 bases and at J to 2 bases, leaving 6 bases not matched to a gene. CDR3 protein: CAISKGLAGALTDTQYF. DNA of the CDR3: TGTGCCATCAGTAAGGGACTAGCGGGGGCCCTCACAGATACGCAGTATTTT.

This clone was counted a single time. The rearrangement links TRBV18 to TRBJ2-7; a weak D match, TRBD2 (6 bases). Germline assignment: CDR1 KGHSH and CDR2 LQKENI. V was shortened by 4 bases and J by 2 bases, with 12 bases between the two germline ends. The length of the CDR3 is 14 residues. CDR3 in DNA: TGTGCCAGCTCACTAGCGGCGAATACCTACGAGCAGTACTTC. Protein product: CASSLAANTYEQYF.

V gene TRBV29-1 combines with J gene TRBJ1-1; D is perhaps TRBD1 (5 bases). Trimming left V 3 bases short and J 0 bases short, with 17 bases between. Germline loops: CDR1 SQVTM, CDR2 ANQGSEA. The CDR3 runs to 16 residues. CDR3 loop: CSVDNPLEGVNTEAFF. For the CDR3, the DNA is TGCAGCGTTGATAACCCCTTGGAAGGGGTGAACACTGAAGCTTTCTTT.

The rearrangement links TRBV30 to TRBJ1-1, with a possible D match to TRBD1 (6 bases). From germline, CDR1 is GTSNPN and CDR2 SVGIG (reference sequence). The CDR3 totals 13 residues. Trimming stripped 1 base from V and 5 bases from J, with 11 bases between. DNA of the CDR3: TGTGCCTGGAGTGGGCAGGGGATAACTGAAGCTTTCTTT. Translation: CAWSGQGITEAFF.

This chain connects TRBV27 to TRBJ1-2; the match to TRBD1 covers 8 bases. The CDR3 consists of 16 residues. Per the germline V gene, CDR1 is MNHEY and CDR2 is SMNVEV (reference sequence). V dropped 5 bases and J dropped 8; count of bases not matched to a gene: 16. This chain's CDR3 is CASSPTRQGKAEGYTF. CDR3 in DNA: TGTGCCAGCAGTCCTACCCGACAGGGGAAGGCAGAGGGCTACACCTTC.

This clone was counted a single time. The chain uses TRBV7-8 and TRBJ1-1; D remains ambiguous. V lost 2 bases to trimming and J lost 2 bases, with 12 bases between them. CDR1 and CDR2 (germline): SGHVS, FQNEAQ. The CDR3 runs 15 residues. The CDR3 loop reads CASSLTPRLNTEAFF. The CDR3 DNA reads TGTGCCAGCAGCTTAACGCCTAGACTTAACACTGAAGCTTTCTTT.

About this clone: The junction differs from germline at one of its ends, possibly a read error. This chain uses TRBV20-1 with TRBJ2-7, with D possibly matching TRBD2 (7 bases). The germline gives CDR1 DFQATT, CDR2 SNEGSKA (reference sequence). This CDR3 contains 10 residues. CDR3 sequence: CSAVEGGTFF. For the CDR3, the DNA is TGCAGTGCGGTGGAGGGGGGGACCTTCTTC.

This clone was counted once. This chain's CDR3 is CASSSGQEYNEAFF. DNA for the CDR3: TGTGCCAGCAGCTCAGGACAGGAATACAATGAAGCTTTCTTT. The rearrangement uses TRBV5-4 and TRBJ1-1; the match to TRBD1 covers 7 bases. The CDR3 has 14 amino acids. Germline trimming cut 3 bases from V and 7 bases from J; bases unmatched to any gene: 9. Germline lookup yields CDR1 SGHNT and CDR2 YYREEE (reference sequence).

The chain carries TRBV6-6 and TRBJ1-1, with 7 bases aligning to TRBD1. Per germline, CDR1 MNHNY and CDR2 SVGAGI (reference sequence). V shed 4 bases and J 6 bases; nucleotides not matched to a gene: 5. There are 13 residues in the CDR3. The CDR3 spells CASSLTGQSEAFF. Here the CDR3 DNA reads TGTGCCAGCAGTTTAACGGGACAGTCTGAAGCTTTCTTT.

This clone came up once. The chain links TRBV28 to TRBJ2-5; 10 bases line up with TRBD2. The J call is uncertain, as TRBJ2-7 better fits the DNA end. CDR3 size: 14 residues. Germline assignment: CDR1 MDHEN and CDR2 SYDVKM. The CDR3 DNA follows: TGTGCCAGCAGTCTAAGCGGGAGGGCTCACGAGCAGTACTTC. This encodes CASSLSGRAHEQYF.

CDR3 sequence reads: CASIQHLSGTEAFF. As DNA, the CDR3 is TGTGCCAGCATTCAACACCTAAGCGGCACTGAAGCTTTCTTT. The chain recombines TRBV6-5 with TRBJ1-1; D not certain. V was trimmed by 7 bases and J by 4 bases, leaving 16 bases between them. The germline gives CDR1 MNHEY, CDR2 SVGAGI. CDR3 length: 14 residues.

As to this clone: Other DNA sequences within the sample encode an identical CDR3. The chain employs TRBV7-2 and TRBJ2-3; D uncertain. The germline V and J ends were trimmed by 3 bases and 3 bases, with 4 bases remaining between them. The CDR3 has 12 residues. Germline V gene data show CDR1 as SGHTA and CDR2 as FQGNSA. CDR3 sequence: CASSFSTDTQYF. The CDR3 nucleotides are TGTGCCAGCAGCTTCTCGACAGATACGCAGTATTTT.

In the case of this clone: The same CDR3 arises from other DNA sequences in this sample as well. The V and J genes are TRBV5-4 and TRBJ1-1; a possible D gene is TRBD1 (6 bases). The V gene's germline CDR1 is SGHNT and CDR2 YYREEE (reference sequence). CDR3 length: 17 residues. The V and J ends lost 2 bases and 1 base respectively, with 18 bases between them. The CDR3 coding sequence is TGTGCCAGCAGCTTCCCGCTAGAGACAGGAAAGAACACTGAAGCTTTCTTT. Its protein is CASSFPLETGKNTEAFF.

J is TRBJ2-1 and V is TRBV7-9, with D possibly matching TRBD2 (5 bases). V was shortened by 3 bases and J by 6 bases, with 15 bases between the two germline ends. Germline CDR1 SEHNR, CDR2 FQNEAQ (reference sequence). The CDR3 contains 15 residues. The CDR3 coding sequence is TGTGCCAGCAGCTTTGGCCGAACTAGGGCCAATGAGCAGTTCTTC. As protein: CASSFGRTRANEQFF.

J is TRBJ2-3 and V is TRBV27; TRBD2 aligns across 9 bases. CDR3 size: 15 residues. With 5 bases clipped from V and 7 bases from J, the junction kept 10 bases outside the gene matches. Germline V gene lookup returns CDR1 MNHEY and CDR2 SMNVEV (reference sequence). Here the CDR3 reads CASSVGRGGPNTQYF. The CDR3 DNA reads as TGTGCCAGCAGTGTGGGGCGGGGGGGACCAAATACGCAGTATTTT.

CDR3 DNA: TGTGCCAGCAGCCAAGATAAGGTGGGCCCTGCGAACACCGGGGAGCTGTTTTTT. It yields the protein CASSQDKVGPANTGELFF. This chain uses TRBV4-2 with TRBJ2-2; D not certain. In germline, CDR1 is LGHNA, CDR2 YNFKEQ. Trimming cost V 0 bases and J 0 bases, with 14 bases left between them. The CDR3 is 18 residues long.

The rearrangement links TRBV25-1 to TRBJ2-5, with TRBD1 identical over 8 bases. Germline CDR1 reads MGHDK; CDR2 reads SYGVNS. Trimming at V came to 5 bases and at J to 7 bases, leaving 12 bases not matched to a gene. The CDR3 contains 15 residues. DNA of the CDR3: TGTGCCAGCAGTCCTAGCATAGGACAGGGAGCGACCCAGTACTTC. Translated, it gives CASSPSIGQGATQYF. The complete variable domain, with remaining parts taken from reference TRBV25-1 and TRBJ2-5, reads EADIYQTPRYLVIGTGKKITLECSQTMGHDKMYWYQQDPGMELHLIHYSYGVNSTEKGDLSSESTVSRIRTEHFPLTLESARPSHTSQYLCASSPSIGQGATQYFGPGTRLLVL.

For this clone: At one of its ends the junction is not consistent with the germline gene, which may arise from a read error. The gene calls are TRBV5-1 and TRBJ1-5; D call uncertain. The CDR3 sequence is 18 residues long. Germline CDR1 reads SGHRS; CDR2 reads YFSETQ. CDR3 nucleotides: TGCGCCAGCCGCTTTGTTGTCCCCGGAGAATCTAGCAATCAGCCCCAGCATTTT. Translating gives CASRFVVPGESSNQPQHF.

A word on this clone: A read error may produce the germline difference seen at one junction end. The chain is built from TRBV6-1 and TRBJ2-7; TRBD1 matches 7 bases. This CDR3 is built from 16 residues. From germline, CDR1 is MNHNS and CDR2 SASEGT. The CDR3 is CARSDGTRDRTYEQYF. The CDR3 DNA follows: TGTGCCAGAAGTGATGGTACTCGGGACAGAACCTACGAGCAGTACTTC.

CDR3 protein: CASSPPDRASTGELFF. CDR3 DNA: TGTGCCAGCTCCCCCCCCGACAGGGCGAGCACCGGGGAGCTGTTTTTT. The chain employs TRBV5-4 and TRBJ2-2, with 7 bases lining up with TRBD1. The trim removed 7 bases at V and 4 bases at J, leaving 13 bases unmatched. The CDR3 is 16 amino acids. CDR1 is SGHNT and CDR2 is YYREEE in the germline V gene (reference sequence).

The gene calls are TRBV14 and TRBJ2-1; 7 bases are a match to TRBD2. CDR1 is SGHDN and CDR2 is FVKESK in the germline V gene. There are 15 residues in the CDR3. After removal of 1 base from V and 6 bases from J, the junction contained 6 bases not matched to a gene. CDR3: CASSQGWTSINEQFF. Here the CDR3 DNA reads TGTGCCAGCAGCCAAGGCTGGACTAGTATCAATGAGCAGTTCTTC. Full variable domain (remainder filled in from reference TRBV14 and TRBJ2-1): EAGVTQFPSHSVIEKGQTVTLRCDPISGHDNLYWYRRVMGKEIKFLLHFVKESKQDESGMPNNRFLAERTGGTYSTLKVQPAELEDSGVYFCASSQGWTSINEQFFGPGTRLTVL.

This rearrangement joins TRBV9 to TRBJ1-3; unclear D gene. V was trimmed by 0 bases and J by 0 bases, leaving 7 bases between them. CDR1 is SGDLS and CDR2 is YYNGEE in the germline V gene. This CDR3 has 15 amino acids. CDR3 sequence reads: CASSVAVSSGNTIYF. For the CDR3, the DNA is TGTGCCAGCAGCGTAGCGGTGAGCTCTGGAAACACCATATATTTT.

This chain uses TRBV7-2 with TRBJ1-4, with D unresolved. CDR1 is SGHTA, CDR2 FQGNSA, per germline. V was cut by 5 bases and J by 5 bases, with 15 bases left in between. The CDR3 runs 15 residues. The CDR3 is CASSQFGSRNEKLFF. CDR3 sequence (DNA): TGTGCCAGCAGCCAGTTTGGCTCGAGGAATGAAAAACTGTTTTTT.

V and J are TRBV6-5 and TRBJ1-2, with a weak D call TRBD1 (6 bases). V lost 0 bases and J lost 7, with 9 bases in between. The CDR3 runs 13 residues. Germline CDR1 reads MNHEY; CDR2 reads SVGAGI. DNA for the CDR3: TGTGCCAGCAGTTACTCGACAGGTCGTGGCTACACCTTC. Its protein product is CASSYSTGRGYTF.

A note on this clone: Within the sample, other DNA sequences also encode this same CDR3. This chain joins TRBV6-1 and TRBJ2-7; TRBD1 matches at 11 bases. Germline CDR1 reads MNHNS; CDR2 reads SASEGT. After removal of 6 bases from V and 5 bases from J, the junction contained 3 bases not matched to a gene. This CDR3 region has 13 residues. The CDR3: CASSGDRGNEQYF. The DNA for the CDR3 is TGTGCCAGCAGCGGGGACAGGGGGAACGAGCAGTACTTC.